Many counts were recorded for the clone carrying this T cell receptor (beta chain). Its antigen is unknown. This entry belongs to a study of T cell repertoires in cytomegalovirus infection. Study context: Indications of both CMV infection and matching HLA type were provided by public TCR beta signatures. General observations from the study: HLA-C-restricted CMV-specific TCR beta clonotypes were dominant in the ex vivo response.

TCRdb ran MiXCR on the reads and lists one entry per CDR3 protein. Found here are roughly 77,000 distinct CDR3 sequences, just under 4% of them singletons; the top ten hold less than 25%. This receptor was identified in a human donor in good health (CMV status not recorded). Some clones in this sample may be carry-over from other donors' samples. Sequencing used PBMCs.

The DNA for the CDR3 is TGCAGTGCTCCCAGCGGGGGGAGCACAGATACGCAGTATTTT. Translating it yields CSAPSGGSTDTQYF. The chain couples TRBV20-1 to TRBJ2-3, with 9 nucleotides matching TRBD2. Germline trimming cut 5 bases from V and 0 bases from J; bases unmatched to any gene: 3. Per the germline V gene, CDR1 is DFQATT and CDR2 is SNEGSKA (reference sequence). CDR3 length: 14 amino acids.